This TCR beta chain was recovered during a study of identifying expanded T cells in peripheral blood. The protocol was immunoSEQ multiplex PCR, while the TCRdb copy is restricted to in-frame clones and leaves out a portion. This sample has about 100,000 clones, with more than 85% found just once. This clone was observed a single time. This CDR3 is 16 amino acids long. The germline CDR1 and CDR2 sequences are SGHAT and FQNNGV. Trimming cost V 2 bases and J 0 bases, with 11 bases left between them. This chain uses TRBV11-2 with TRBJ2-1; D gene uncertain. This sequence was found in a person between 18 and 70 years old in good health. The specimen was blood. As DNA, the CDR3 is TGTGCCAGCAGCTTATTACCCCCGAGCTCCTACAATGAGCAGTTCTTC. Translation gives CASSLLPPSSYNEQFF. The variable domain in full, with the rest retrieved from reference TRBV11-2 and TRBJ2-1, is EAGVAQSPRYKIIEKRQSVAFWCNPISGHATLYWYQQILGQGPKLLIQFQNNGVVDDSQLPKDRFSAERLKGVDSTLKIQPAKLEDSAVYLCASSLLPPSSYNEQFFGPGTRLTVL.